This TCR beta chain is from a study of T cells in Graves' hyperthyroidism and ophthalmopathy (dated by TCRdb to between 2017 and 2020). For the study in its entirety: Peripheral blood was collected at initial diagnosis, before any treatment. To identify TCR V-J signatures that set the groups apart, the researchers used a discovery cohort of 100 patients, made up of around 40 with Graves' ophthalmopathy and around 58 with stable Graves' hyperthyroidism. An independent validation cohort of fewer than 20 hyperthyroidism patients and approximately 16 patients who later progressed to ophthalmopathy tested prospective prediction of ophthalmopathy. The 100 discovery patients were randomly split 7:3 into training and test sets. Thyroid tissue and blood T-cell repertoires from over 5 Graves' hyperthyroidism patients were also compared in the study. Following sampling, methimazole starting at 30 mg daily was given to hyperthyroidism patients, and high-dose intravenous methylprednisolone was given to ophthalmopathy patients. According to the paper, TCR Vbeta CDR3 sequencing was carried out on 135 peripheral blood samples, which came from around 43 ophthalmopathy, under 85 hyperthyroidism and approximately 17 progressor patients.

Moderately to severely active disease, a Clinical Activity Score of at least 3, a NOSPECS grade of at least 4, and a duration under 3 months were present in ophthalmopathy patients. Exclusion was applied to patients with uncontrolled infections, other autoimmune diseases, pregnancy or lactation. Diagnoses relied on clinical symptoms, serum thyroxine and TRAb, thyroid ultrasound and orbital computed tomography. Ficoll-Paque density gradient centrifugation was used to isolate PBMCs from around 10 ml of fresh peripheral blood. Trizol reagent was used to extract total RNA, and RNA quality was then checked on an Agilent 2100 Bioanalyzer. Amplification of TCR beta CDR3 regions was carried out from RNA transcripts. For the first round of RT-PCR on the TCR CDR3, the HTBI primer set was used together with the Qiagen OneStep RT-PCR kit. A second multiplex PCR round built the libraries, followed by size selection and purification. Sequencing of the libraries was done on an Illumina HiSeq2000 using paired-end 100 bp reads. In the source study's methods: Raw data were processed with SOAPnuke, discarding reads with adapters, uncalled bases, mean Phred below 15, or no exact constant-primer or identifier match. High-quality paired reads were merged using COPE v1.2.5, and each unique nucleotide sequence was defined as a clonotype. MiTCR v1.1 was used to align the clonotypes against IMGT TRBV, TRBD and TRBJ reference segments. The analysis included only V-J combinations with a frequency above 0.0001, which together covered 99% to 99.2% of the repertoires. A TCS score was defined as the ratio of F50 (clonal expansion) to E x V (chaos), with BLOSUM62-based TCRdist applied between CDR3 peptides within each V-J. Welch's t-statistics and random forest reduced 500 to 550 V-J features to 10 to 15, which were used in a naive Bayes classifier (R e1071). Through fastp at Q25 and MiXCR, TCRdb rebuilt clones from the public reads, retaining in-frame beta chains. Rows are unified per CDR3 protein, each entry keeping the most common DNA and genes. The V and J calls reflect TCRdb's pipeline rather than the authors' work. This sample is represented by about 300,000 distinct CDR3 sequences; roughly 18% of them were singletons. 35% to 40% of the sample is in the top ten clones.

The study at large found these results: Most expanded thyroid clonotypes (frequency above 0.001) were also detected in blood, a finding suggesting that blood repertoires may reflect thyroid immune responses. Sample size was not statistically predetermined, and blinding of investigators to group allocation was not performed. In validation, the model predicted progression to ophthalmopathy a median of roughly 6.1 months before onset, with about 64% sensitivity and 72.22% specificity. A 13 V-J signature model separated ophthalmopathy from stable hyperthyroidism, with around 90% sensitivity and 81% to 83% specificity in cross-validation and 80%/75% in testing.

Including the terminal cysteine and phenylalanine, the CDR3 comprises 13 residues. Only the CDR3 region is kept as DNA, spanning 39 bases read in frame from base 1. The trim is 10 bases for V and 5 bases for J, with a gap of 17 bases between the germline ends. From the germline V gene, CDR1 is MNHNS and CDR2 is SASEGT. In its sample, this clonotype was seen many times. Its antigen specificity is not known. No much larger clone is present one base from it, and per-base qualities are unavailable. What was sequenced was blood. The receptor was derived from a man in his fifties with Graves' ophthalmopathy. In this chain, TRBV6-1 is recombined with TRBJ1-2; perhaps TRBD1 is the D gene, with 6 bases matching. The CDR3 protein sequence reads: CATTTGTTYGYTF. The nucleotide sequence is TGTGCCACCACAACGGGGACAACATATGGCTACACCTTC.